Listed below are T cell receptor beta chains from one sample, sequenced in a study of blood T cell repertoires in COVID-19. Generated by immunoSEQ multiplex PCR, the TCRdb table keeps only in-frame clones and is missing some. The sample carries 59,000 or so clones, approximately 87% recorded once. The sample consisted of peripheral blood. These receptors originate from a human donor in a cohort sampled during active COVID-19. The CDR3 runs from the conserved cysteine through the conserved F or W. A D gene is named only where the DNA matches it firmly. Only part of the rows carry a size: once, few, many, or a class if the clone is expanded.

d_call: NA
j_call: TRBJ2-3
clone_size: few
v_call: TRBV18
cdr3_nt: TGTGCCAGCTCACCCCTAGTGGGAGCAGATACGCAGTATTTT
cdr3_aa: CASSPLVGADTQYF

d_call: TRBD1
j_call: TRBJ1-2
clone_size: once
v_call: TRBV27
cdr3_nt: TGTGCCAGCAGTCTCCACAGGGGGCTGGGCTATGGCTACACCTTC
cdr3_aa: CASSLHRGLGYGYTF

d_call: NA
j_call: TRBJ2-1
clone_size: NA
v_call: TRBV5-6
cdr3_nt: TGTGCCAGCAGCCGAAGGGGTGGTAGGTCCTACAATGAGCAGTTCTTC
cdr3_aa: CASSRRGGRSYNEQFF

d_call: NA
j_call: TRBJ1-1
clone_size: once
v_call: TRBV12-3/TRBV12-4
cdr3_nt: TGTGCCAGCAGTTTGGGGAGGAACACTGAAGCTTTCTTT
cdr3_aa: CASSLGRNTEAFF

d_call: NA
j_call: TRBJ1-2
clone_size: NA
v_call: TRBV6-4
cdr3_nt: TGTGCCAGCAGTGCCGACCAGGGTCGGGATGGCTACACCTTC
cdr3_aa: CASSADQGRDGYTF

d_call: TRBD1
j_call: TRBJ2-7
clone_size: NA
v_call: TRBV6-1
cdr3_nt: TGTGCCAGCAGTGGCCCACAGGGGGCGCTGATCTACGAGCAGTACTTC
cdr3_aa: CASSGPQGALIYEQYF

d_call: NA
j_call: TRBJ2-3
clone_size: NA
v_call: TRBV29-1
cdr3_nt: TGCAGCGTTGGCGGATCCACAGATACGCAGTATTTT
cdr3_aa: CSVGGSTDTQYF

d_call: TRBD2
j_call: TRBJ2-3
clone_size: NA
v_call: TRBV6-6
cdr3_nt: TGTGCCAGCGGTAGCGGGGGAGGATATTTT
cdr3_aa: CASGSGGGYF

d_call: NA
j_call: TRBJ2-3
clone_size: NA
v_call: TRBV6-6
cdr3_nt: TGTGCCAGCAGTCGACGGGACTCCCCGGGGCCGTATACGCAGTATTTT
cdr3_aa: CASSRRDSPGPYTQYF

d_call: NA
j_call: TRBJ2-3
clone_size: NA
v_call: TRBV5-1
cdr3_nt: TGCGCCAGCAGCCCCGGCCGGCGGGCAGATACGCAGTATTTT
cdr3_aa: CASSPGRRADTQYF

d_call: TRBD1
j_call: TRBJ2-6
clone_size: NA
v_call: TRBV19
cdr3_nt: TGTGCCAGTAGCCTCTCGGACAGGTACTCTGGGGCCAACGTCCTGACTTTC
cdr3_aa: CASSLSDRYSGANVLTF

d_call: TRBD1
j_call: TRBJ1-6
clone_size: NA
v_call: TRBV15
cdr3_nt: TGTGCCACCAGCACCCCCGGCAGGGGGCTTGGTTCACCCCTCCACTTT
cdr3_aa: CATSTPGRGLGSPLHF

d_call: TRBD2
j_call: TRBJ2-2
clone_size: NA
v_call: TRBV3-1/TRBV3-2
cdr3_nt: TGTGCCAGCAGCGCCCGGGAGGGGATTAACACCGGGGAGCTGTTTTTT
cdr3_aa: CASSAREGINTGELFF

d_call: TRBD1
j_call: TRBJ1-4
clone_size: NA
v_call: TRBV6-5
cdr3_nt: TGTGCCAGCAGTTACGACGGGACAGGGGGGGAAAAACTGTTTTTT
cdr3_aa: CASSYDGTGGEKLFF

d_call: TRBD1
j_call: TRBJ1-2
clone_size: NA
v_call: TRBV2
cdr3_nt: TGTGCCAGCTACGGGACAGGCCCTGTTAACTATGGCTACACCTTC
cdr3_aa: CASYGTGPVNYGYTF

d_call: NA
j_call: TRBJ1-1
clone_size: NA
v_call: TRBV27
cdr3_nt: TGTGCCAGCAGTTTAATATTGGGGCGGAACACTGAAGCTTTCTTT
cdr3_aa: CASSLILGRNTEAFF

d_call: TRBD1
j_call: TRBJ1-6
clone_size: NA
v_call: TRBV4-2
cdr3_nt: TGTGCCAGCAGCCTTGGACAGGGCTTTAATTCACCCCTCCACTTT
cdr3_aa: CASSLGQGFNSPLHF

d_call: NA
j_call: TRBJ1-1
clone_size: NA
v_call: TRBV4-1
cdr3_nt: TGCGCCAGCAGCCCCCTAGACAGTCACGAGGACACTGAAGCTTTCTTT
cdr3_aa: CASSPLDSHEDTEAFF

d_call: NA
j_call: TRBJ2-3
clone_size: NA
v_call: TRBV6-2/TRBV6-3
cdr3_nt: TGTGCCAGCAGTTTATCCACAGATACGCAGTATTTT
cdr3_aa: CASSLSTDTQYF

d_call: NA
j_call: TRBJ2-1
clone_size: NA
v_call: TRBV5-6
cdr3_nt: TGTGCCAGCAGCTTGGTCGGTCAGGGAGGTGAGCAGTTCTTC
cdr3_aa: CASSLVGQGGEQFF

d_call: TRBD1
j_call: TRBJ1-1
clone_size: NA
v_call: TRBV5-6
cdr3_nt: TGTGCCAGCAGCAGATACGGGACAGGCGAAGCTGAAGCTTTCTTT
cdr3_aa: CASSRYGTGEAEAFF

d_call: NA
j_call: TRBJ1-2
clone_size: NA
v_call: TRBV6-5
cdr3_nt: TGTGCCAGCAGCCGGAGTGCGGGGGCTGGATATGGCTACACCTTC
cdr3_aa: CASSRSAGAGYGYTF

d_call: TRBD1
j_call: TRBJ1-1
clone_size: NA
v_call: TRBV18
cdr3_nt: TGTGCCAGCTCCCGTCCCGGGACAGGGATCCAAACTGAAGCTTTCTTT
cdr3_aa: CASSRPGTGIQTEAFF

d_call: NA
j_call: TRBJ1-1
clone_size: NA
v_call: TRBV9
cdr3_nt: TGTGCCAGCAGCGTAGACGTCCAAGCACCTGAAGCTTTCTTT
cdr3_aa: CASSVDVQAPEAFF

d_call: TRBD1
j_call: TRBJ2-3
clone_size: NA
v_call: TRBV6-5
cdr3_nt: TGTGCCAGCCAGACGCCTGGACAGGGAAAAGATACGCAGTATTTT
cdr3_aa: CASQTPGQGKDTQYF